This is a list of T cell receptor beta chains from one sample in a study of T cell repertoires in cytomegalovirus infection. TCRdb processed the reads anew with MiXCR; each CDR3 protein has one entry. The sample lists hundreds of thousands of distinct CDR3 sequences, more than 9% occurring once. The specimen sequenced was PBMCs. The receptors come from a human donor in good health (CMV status not recorded). Some clones in this sample may be carry-over from other donors' samples. Each CDR3 is given with its conserved first and last residue. Each record gives: CDR3 protein, CDR3 DNA, D gene, J gene, clone size, V gene. The D gene is left open where the match is weak. Size values are once, few and many counts, or a class for expanded clones, and some rows have none.

CDR3 protein: CASSQDWLVAGDNEQFF
CDR3 DNA: TGCGCCAGCAGCCAAGATTGGTTGGTAGCGGGAGACAATGAGCAGTTCTTC
D gene: TRBD2
J gene: TRBJ2-1
clone size: NA
V gene: TRBV4-3

CDR3 protein: CAWSGGRVEKLFF
CDR3 DNA: TGTGCCTGGAGTGGGGGGCGGGTTGAAAAACTGTTTTTT
D gene: NA
J gene: TRBJ1-4
clone size: few
V gene: TRBV30

CDR3 protein: CASSLGFRGRGNTEAFF
CDR3 DNA: TGTGCCAGCAGCTTAGGGTTCAGGGGGCGGGGGAACACTGAAGCTTTCTTT
D gene: TRBD1
J gene: TRBJ1-1
clone size: few
V gene: TRBV7-2

CDR3 protein: CASSQDSGGETQYF
CDR3 DNA: TGCGCCAGCAGCCAAGATTCAGGCGGAGAGACCCAGTACTTC
D gene: NA
J gene: TRBJ2-5
clone size: many
V gene: TRBV4-3

CDR3 protein: CASSLQGPRGYTF
CDR3 DNA: TGTGCCAGCAGTTTACAGGGACCTCGAGGCTACACCTTC
D gene: NA
J gene: TRBJ1-2
clone size: NA
V gene: TRBV27

CDR3 protein: CASSLELKGMNEQYF
CDR3 DNA: TGTGCCAGCAGCTTAGAATTGAAGGGAATGAACGAGCAGTACTTC
D gene: NA
J gene: TRBJ2-7
clone size: many
V gene: TRBV7-2

CDR3 protein: CASSLTGLNQPQHF
CDR3 DNA: TGTGCCAGCAGTTTGACAGGGCTCAATCAGCCCCAGCATTTT
D gene: TRBD1
J gene: TRBJ1-5
clone size: many
V gene: TRBV12-3/TRBV12-4

CDR3 protein: CASSPIQGHGADNSPLHF
CDR3 DNA: TGCGCCAGCAGCCCCATTCAGGGACACGGAGCTGATAATTCACCCCTCCACTTT
D gene: NA
J gene: TRBJ1-6
clone size: few
V gene: TRBV4-1

CDR3 protein: CASSQDWLAAVRTDTQYF
CDR3 DNA: TGTGCCAGCAGCCAAGATTGGCTAGCGGCGGTCCGCACAGATACGCAGTATTTT
D gene: TRBD2
J gene: TRBJ2-3
clone size: many
V gene: TRBV4-2

CDR3 protein: CASSLVAESSYNEQFF
CDR3 DNA: TGTGCCAGCAGTTTAGTCGCGGAGAGCTCCTACAATGAGCAGTTCTTC
D gene: NA
J gene: TRBJ2-1
clone size: many
V gene: TRBV12-3/TRBV12-4

CDR3 protein: CASSSPWVANTGELFF
CDR3 DNA: TGTGCCAGCAGTTCACCATGGGTAGCGAACACCGGGGAGCTGTTTTTT
D gene: NA
J gene: TRBJ2-2
clone size: NA
V gene: TRBV28

CDR3 protein: CASSLAMNVAFF
CDR3 DNA: TGTGCCAGCAGCTTAGCGATGAATGTGGCTTTCTTT
D gene: NA
J gene: TRBJ1-1
clone size: few
V gene: TRBV7-2

CDR3 protein: CSARDRMGNLQETQYF
CDR3 DNA: TGCAGTGCTAGAGATCGTATGGGGAACTTGCAAGAGACCCAGTACTTC
D gene: NA
J gene: TRBJ2-5
clone size: NA
V gene: TRBV20-1

CDR3 protein: CASSFRGQGHSNQPQHF
CDR3 DNA: TGTGCCAGCAGTTTCAGAGGACAGGGACATAGCAATCAGCCCCAGCATTTT
D gene: TRBD1
J gene: TRBJ1-5
clone size: few
V gene: TRBV27

CDR3 protein: CASNDGFDTGELFF
CDR3 DNA: TGTGCCAGCAACGACGGGTTCGACACCGGGGAGCTGTTTTTT
D gene: NA
J gene: TRBJ2-2
clone size: few
V gene: TRBV7-2

CDR3 protein: CASSLESGRAAYF
CDR3 DNA: TGTGCCAGCAGCCTGGAAAGCGGGAGGGCCGCGTATTTT
D gene: TRBD2
J gene: TRBJ2-3
clone size: NA
V gene: TRBV7-2

CDR3 protein: CASRRSGGLTYEQYF
CDR3 DNA: TGTGCCAGCAGACGTAGCGGGGGATTAACCTACGAGCAGTACTTC
D gene: TRBD2
J gene: TRBJ2-7
clone size: NA
V gene: TRBV7-8

CDR3 protein: CASSSRTRAEAFF
CDR3 DNA: TGTGCCAGCAGCTCCCGGACCCGGGCTGAAGCTTTCTTT
D gene: NA
J gene: TRBJ1-1
clone size: many
V gene: TRBV7-2

CDR3 protein: CASSHPSQGGGNTGELFF
CDR3 DNA: TGTGCCAGCAGCCACCCCTCGCAGGGAGGGGGGAACACCGGGGAGCTGTTTTTT
D gene: NA
J gene: TRBJ2-2
clone size: many
V gene: TRBV4-2

CDR3 protein: CASSPTSTNTGELFF
CDR3 DNA: TGTGCCAGCAGCCCCACCTCAACGAACACCGGGGAGCTGTTTTTT
D gene: NA
J gene: TRBJ2-2
clone size: medium-sized
V gene: TRBV7-2

CDR3 protein: CASSRDRDYGYTF
CDR3 DNA: TGTGCCAGCAGCCGGGACAGAGACTATGGCTACACCTTC
D gene: TRBD1
J gene: TRBJ1-2
clone size: many
V gene: TRBV7-2

CDR3 protein: CASSFVAGGQNNEQFF
CDR3 DNA: TGTGCCAGCAGTTTCGTAGCGGGGGGACAGAACAATGAGCAGTTCTTC
D gene: TRBD2
J gene: TRBJ2-1
clone size: few
V gene: TRBV12-3/TRBV12-4

CDR3 protein: CASSSGTSRRGYTF
CDR3 DNA: TGTGCCAGCAGTTCCGGGACCAGTCGTCGTGGCTACACCTTC
D gene: NA
J gene: TRBJ1-2
clone size: few
V gene: TRBV6-5

CDR3 protein: CASSNGQGHNEQFF
CDR3 DNA: TGTGCCAGCAGCAACGGACAGGGTCACAATGAGCAGTTCTTC
D gene: TRBD1
J gene: TRBJ2-1
clone size: few
V gene: TRBV7-3

CDR3 protein: CASSYSQKAGLANEQFF
CDR3 DNA: TGTGCCAGCAGTTACTCTCAGAAAGCAGGACTAGCCAATGAGCAGTTCTTC
D gene: TRBD2
J gene: TRBJ2-1
clone size: many
V gene: TRBV6-2/TRBV6-3

CDR3 protein: CASSSHRGEIGYTF
CDR3 DNA: TGTGCCAGCAGCTCTCACAGGGGCGAAATTGGCTACACCTTC
D gene: TRBD1
J gene: TRBJ1-2
clone size: NA
V gene: TRBV7-8

CDR3 protein: CASARQANTEAFF
CDR3 DNA: TGTGCCAGCGCCAGACAGGCGAACACTGAAGCTTTCTTT
D gene: NA
J gene: TRBJ1-1
clone size: many
V gene: TRBV7-2

CDR3 protein: CASSVVSNQPQHF
CDR3 DNA: TGTGCCAGCAGTGTGGTGAGCAATCAGCCCCAGCATTTT
D gene: NA
J gene: TRBJ1-5
clone size: NA
V gene: TRBV6-5

CDR3 protein: CASSLGRGHTEAFF
CDR3 DNA: TGTGCCAGCAGCCTGGGAAGGGGCCACACTGAAGCTTTCTTT
D gene: NA
J gene: TRBJ1-1
clone size: NA
V gene: TRBV7-2

CDR3 protein: CSAAGLAGETQYF
CDR3 DNA: TGCAGTGCAGCGGGACTAGCGGGAGAGACCCAGTACTTC
D gene: TRBD2
J gene: TRBJ2-5
clone size: NA
V gene: TRBV20-1

CDR3 protein: CASSTKGQGAGQPQHF
CDR3 DNA: TGTGCCAGCAGCACGAAGGGACAGGGGGCAGGTCAGCCCCAGCATTTT
D gene: TRBD1
J gene: TRBJ1-5
clone size: many
V gene: TRBV7-2

CDR3 protein: CASGSSSSYNEQFF
CDR3 DNA: TGTGCTAGTGGTTCCTCGAGCTCCTACAATGAGCAGTTCTTC
D gene: NA
J gene: TRBJ2-1
clone size: many
V gene: TRBV12-5

CDR3 protein: CASSSRTGEDTQYF
CDR3 DNA: TGTGCCAGCAGCTCTCGGACAGGGGAGGATACGCAGTATTTT
D gene: TRBD1
J gene: TRBJ2-3
clone size: many
V gene: TRBV11-2

CDR3 protein: CASSVQGTDTQYF
CDR3 DNA: TGTGCCAGCAGTGTTCAGGGCACAGATACGCAGTATTTT
D gene: NA
J gene: TRBJ2-3
clone size: many
V gene: TRBV2

CDR3 protein: CSANRPGQGGSGGYTF
CDR3 DNA: TGCAGTGCCAACCGACCGGGACAGGGCGGAAGTGGAGGCTACACCTTC
D gene: TRBD1
J gene: TRBJ1-2
clone size: NA
V gene: TRBV20-1

CDR3 protein: CASARGEYGQQFF
CDR3 DNA: TGTGCCAGTGCCCGGGGAGAGTACGGTCAGCAGTTCTTC
D gene: NA
J gene: TRBJ2-1
clone size: NA
V gene: TRBV6-4

CDR3 protein: CASRTGQGTEKLFF
CDR3 DNA: TGTGCCAGCAGAACGGGACAGGGGACTGAAAAACTGTTTTTT
D gene: TRBD1
J gene: TRBJ1-4
clone size: NA
V gene: TRBV6-5

CDR3 protein: CASSIDRRGAGSTYNEQFF
CDR3 DNA: TGTGCCAGTAGTATAGATCGAAGGGGGGCAGGGTCGACCTACAATGAGCAGTTCTTC
D gene: NA
J gene: TRBJ2-1
clone size: NA
V gene: TRBV19

CDR3 protein: CASSGLARTGELFF
CDR3 DNA: TGTGCCAGTAGTGGTCTAGCGAGGACCGGGGAGCTGTTTTTT
D gene: NA
J gene: TRBJ2-2
clone size: few
V gene: TRBV19

CDR3 protein: CASSLGLEDIQYF
CDR3 DNA: TGTGCCAGCAGCTTAGGGCTGGAGGACATTCAGTACTTC
D gene: NA
J gene: TRBJ2-4
clone size: NA
V gene: TRBV7-2

CDR3 protein: CASSPPGQGASTDTQYF
CDR3 DNA: TGTGCCAGCAGCCCACCGGGACAGGGGGCGAGCACAGATACGCAGTATTTT
D gene: TRBD1
J gene: TRBJ2-3
clone size: NA
V gene: TRBV5-4

CDR3 protein: CASSPGVKTDTQYF
CDR3 DNA: TGTGCCAGCAGCCCAGGGGTTAAGACAGATACGCAGTATTTT
D gene: NA
J gene: TRBJ2-3
clone size: NA
V gene: TRBV9

CDR3 protein: CASSVTGQGAIEQYF
CDR3 DNA: TGTGCCAGCAGCGTAACGGGACAGGGGGCGATCGAGCAGTACTTC
D gene: TRBD1
J gene: TRBJ2-7
clone size: many
V gene: TRBV7-8

CDR3 protein: CASRFLGQSLNTEAFF
CDR3 DNA: TGTGCCAGCAGATTCCTGGGACAGTCCTTGAACACTGAAGCTTTCTTT
D gene: TRBD1
J gene: TRBJ1-1
clone size: NA
V gene: TRBV6-2/TRBV6-3

CDR3 protein: CASSGGRTGETQYF
CDR3 DNA: TGTGCCAGCAGCGGGGGAAGAACGGGAGAGACCCAGTACTTC
D gene: NA
J gene: TRBJ2-5
clone size: many
V gene: TRBV7-2

CDR3 protein: CASSQEYRGLYGYTF
CDR3 DNA: TGTGCCAGCAGCCAGGAATACAGGGGACTCTATGGCTACACCTTC
D gene: TRBD1
J gene: TRBJ1-2
clone size: NA
V gene: TRBV4-2

CDR3 protein: CASRPNPPEADTQYF
CDR3 DNA: TGTGCCAGCAGACCTAACCCCCCAGAGGCAGATACGCAGTATTTT
D gene: NA
J gene: TRBJ2-3
clone size: NA
V gene: TRBV27

CDR3 protein: CASSPGVPETQYF
CDR3 DNA: TGCGCCAGCAGCCCCGGGGTACCAGAGACCCAGTACTTC
D gene: NA
J gene: TRBJ2-5
clone size: many
V gene: TRBV4-1

CDR3 protein: CASSGPPGYTEAFF
CDR3 DNA: TGTGCCAGCAGCGGGCCCCCGGGATACACTGAAGCTTTCTTT
D gene: NA
J gene: TRBJ1-1
clone size: many
V gene: TRBV7-2

CDR3 protein: CASSLTGAYNSPLHF
CDR3 DNA: TGTGCCAGCAGCTTGACAGGGGCATATAATTCACCCCTCCACTTT
D gene: TRBD1
J gene: TRBJ1-6
clone size: many
V gene: TRBV7-2